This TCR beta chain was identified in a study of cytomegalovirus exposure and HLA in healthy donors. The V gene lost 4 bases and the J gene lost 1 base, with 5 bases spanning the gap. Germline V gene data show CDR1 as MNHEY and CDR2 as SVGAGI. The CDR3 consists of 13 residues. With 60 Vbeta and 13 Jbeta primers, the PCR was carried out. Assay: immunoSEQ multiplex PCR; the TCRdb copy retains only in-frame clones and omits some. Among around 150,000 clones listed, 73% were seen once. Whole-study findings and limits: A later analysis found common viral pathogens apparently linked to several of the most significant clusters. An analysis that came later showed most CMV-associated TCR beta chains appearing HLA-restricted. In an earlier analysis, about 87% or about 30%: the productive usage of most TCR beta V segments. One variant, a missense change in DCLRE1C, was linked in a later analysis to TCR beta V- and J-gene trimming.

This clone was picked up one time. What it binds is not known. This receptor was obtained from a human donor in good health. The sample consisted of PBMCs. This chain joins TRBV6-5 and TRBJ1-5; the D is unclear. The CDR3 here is CASSSLSNQPQHF. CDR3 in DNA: TGTGCCAGCAGTTCACTAAGCAATCAGCCCCAGCATTTT.